The 13 T cell receptor beta chains in this list originate from one sample, sequenced in a study of CD8+ T cells in alopecia areata. Treatment noted: oral pan-JAK inhibitor, 5-10 mg twice daily. Extraction and reverse transcription of RNA yielded cDNA as the sequencing template. TCRdb's copy holds only in-frame clones and misses some; the assay was immunoSEQ multiplex PCR. Of more than 85,000 clones listed, around 60% are singletons. Sample: CD8+ T cells sorted from blood, taken at week 4, from a patient treated with tofacitinib. The receptor set was obtained from a human donor with alopecia areata.

The count of this clone is one. The V and J genes are TRBV7-9 and TRBJ1-1; no clear D. Between the trimmed V and J ends, which lost 3 bases and 0 bases, there was a span of 11 bases. There are 15 residues in the CDR3. Germline V gives CDR1 SEHNR, CDR2 FQNEAQ (reference sequence). The CDR3 here is CASSFDGLMNTEAFF. The CDR3 nucleotides are TGTGCCAGCAGCTTCGACGGTCTCATGAACACTGAAGCTTTCTTT.

The rearrangement joins TRBV6-6 to TRBJ2-7; tentatively, D is TRBD1 (6 bases). CDR1 and CDR2 from the germline V gene are MNHNY and SVGAGI (reference sequence). CDR3 size: 13 residues. V was shortened by 4 bases and J by 2 bases, with 9 bases between the two germline ends. The CDR3 nucleotides are TGTGCCAGCAGTTTGGACAGACCCTACGAGCAGTACTTC. It encodes CASSLDRPYEQYF.

The sample holds a few counts of this clone. The V and J genes are TRBV27 and TRBJ2-7; D assignment may be TRBD1 or TRBD2 (6 bases each). V was cut by 8 bases and J by 7 bases, with 21 bases left in between. The CDR3 covers 14 residues. Per germline, CDR1 MNHEY and CDR2 SMNVEV (reference sequence). In DNA form, the CDR3 reads TGTGCCAGCGGATTCCAGGGGACTTTAGGGGAGCAGTACTTC. Translation: CASGFQGTLGEQYF.

As for this clone: At one boundary the junction diverges from the germline segment, which might be a read error. Other DNA sequences in the sample encode the same CDR3. V and J are TRBV11-2 and TRBJ1-1; D is possibly TRBD1 (5 bases). Germline V lookup: CDR1 SGHAT, CDR2 FQNNGV. CDR3 size: 16 residues. CDR3 sequence reads: CASSQSPGGVNTEAFF. In nucleotides, the CDR3 is TGCGCCAGCAGCCAAAGCCCTGGGGGGGTGAACACTGAAGCTTTCTTT.

The J gene is TRBJ2-7, the V gene TRBV7-2, with D perhaps assigned TRBD1 or TRBD2 (5 bases each). Looked up from germline, CDR1 is SGHTA and CDR2 is FQGNSA. Trimming took 2 bases from V and 5 from J, leaving 13 bases between them. The CDR3 covers 14 residues. Here the CDR3 DNA reads TGTGCCAGCAGCTTAAGCGGCAGGGCCCACGAGCAGTACTTC. Its protein product is CASSLSGRAHEQYF.

This clone appeared once. The chain has TRBV27 and TRBJ2-1, with TRBD1 as a possible D gene (7 bases). The CDR3 consists of 15 residues. The germline V gene has CDR1 MNHEY and CDR2 SMNVEV (reference sequence). V was clipped by 2 bases and J by 7 bases, with 15 bases between them. The CDR3 here is CASSLAATGRNEQFF. The CDR3 DNA sequence: TGTGCCAGCAGTTTAGCCGCGACAGGGAGGAATGAGCAGTTCTTC.

This sequence joins TRBV15 and TRBJ1-3; possible D gene TRBD1, 6 bases. Germline CDR1 LNHNV, CDR2 YYDKDF (reference sequence). CDR3 length: 16 residues. The V end lost 1 base, the J end lost 2 bases, and 12 bases lay between the germline ends. Here the CDR3 reads CATSRARRGPGNTIYF. CDR3 nucleotide sequence: TGTGCCACCAGCAGAGCCAGACGGGGGCCTGGAAACACCATATATTTT.

V and J are TRBV28 and TRBJ1-2; 8 positions match TRBD1. Trimming at V came to 8 bases and at J to 6 bases, leaving 17 bases not matched to a gene. This CDR3 is 16 amino acids long. Germline CDR1 reads MDHEN; CDR2 reads SYDVKM. CDR3 DNA: TGTGCCAGCCTTCCGGTGGGAATCGGACAGGGTGATGGCTACACCTTC. Translation: CASLPVGIGQGDGYTF.

This chain links TRBV27 with TRBJ2-1; no reliable D call. Trimming removed 3 bases at V and 5 bases at J, with 8 bases between. Germline CDR1 is MNHEY and CDR2 is SMNVEV (reference sequence). The CDR3 extends over 13 amino acids. The CDR3 spells CASSFSQDNEQFF. As DNA, the CDR3 is TGTGCCAGCAGTTTCAGTCAGGACAATGAGCAGTTCTTC.

This clone was counted a few times. The rearrangement uses TRBV4-1 and TRBJ2-1; D is ambiguous. The CDR3 is made up of 13 amino acids. Looked up from germline, CDR1 is MGHRA and CDR2 is YSYEKL. The V and J ends lost 4 bases and 6 bases respectively, with 10 bases between them. CDR3 region: CASSLFSPNEQFF. The CDR3 DNA reads TGCGCCAGCAGCCTTTTCTCCCCCAATGAGCAGTTCTTC.

This clone was detected only a few times. As DNA, the CDR3 is TGTGCCAGCAGCCAAGAGGGGACTAGGGGGGAGACCCAGTACTTC. Amino acid sequence: CASSQEGTRGETQYF. V usage is TRBV7-3 and J usage is TRBJ2-5; 8 bases line up with TRBD2. V lost 5 bases and J lost 5; bases outside the gene matches: 10. Germline CDR1 SGHTA, CDR2 FQGTGA. The CDR3 extends over 15 amino acids. The complete variable domain, with remaining parts taken from reference TRBV7-3 and TRBJ2-5, reads GAGVSQTPSNKVTEKGKYVELRCDPISGHTALYWYRQSLGQGPEFLIYFQGTGAADDSGLPNDRFFAVRPEGSVSTLKIQRTERGDSAVYLCASSQEGTRGETQYFGPGTRLLVL.

The V call is TRBV15, the J call TRBJ1-2, with 8 bases aligning to TRBD1. CDR1 LNHNV and CDR2 YYDKDF come from the germline V gene (reference sequence). CDR3 length equals 16 residues. Trimming at V came to 2 bases and at J to 8 bases, leaving 13 bases not matched to a gene. CDR3 DNA sequence: TGTGCCACCAGCAGACCCGACCAGGACAGGGTGAAGGGCTACACCTTC. Translation: CATSRPDQDRVKGYTF.

J is TRBJ2-1 and V is TRBV4-3, with D possibly matching TRBD2 (5 bases). V shed 0 bases and J shed 6 bases, with 12 bases lying between them. CDR3 size: 15 residues. Germline CDR1 and CDR2: LGHNA and YSLEER. CDR3 in amino acids: CASSQDREGVNEQFF. The CDR3 region has the DNA TGCGCCAGCAGCCAAGATCGAGAGGGCGTCAATGAGCAGTTCTTC.